The 4 T cell receptor beta chains below were found in one sample sequenced in a study of long-term antiretroviral therapy in people with HIV. Version v3.0 of the immunoSEQ assay ran at survey level. Data came from immunoSEQ multiplex PCR; TCRdb stores just in-frame clones and leaves some out. The profile shows just over 20,000 clones, 79% of them singletons. This sample comprised unsorted PBMCs, obtained 4.1 years after starting antiretroviral therapy. These receptors were collected from a woman aged 40 to 55 with HIV.

V is TRBV27 and J is TRBJ1-5; no firm D call. Per the germline V gene, CDR1 is MNHEY and CDR2 is SMNVEV (reference sequence). The CDR3 consists of 14 residues. V was cut by 0 bases and J by 5 bases, with 8 bases left in between. CDR3 region: CASSLSGEHQPQHF. The CDR3, as DNA: TGTGCCAGCAGTTTATCTGGAGAACATCAGCCCCAGCATTTT.

The J gene is TRBJ2-7, the V gene TRBV11-2, with TRBD2 matching over 8 bases. V trimming: 9 bases; J trimming: 2 bases; junction bases outside the gene matches: 12. The CDR3 runs 15 residues. From germline, CDR1 is SGHAT and CDR2 FQNNGV. CDR3 nucleotide sequence: TGTGCCAGTGCATCCCGCCTAGCGGGTCCCTACGAGCAGTACTTC. Its protein product is CASASRLAGPYEQYF.

This clone was seen a handful of times. V and J are TRBV27 and TRBJ1-4; D is unresolved. The length of the CDR3 is 14 residues. Trimming removed 6 bases from V and 6 bases from J, with 14 bases in between. Germline CDR1 reads MNHEY; CDR2 reads SMNVEV (reference sequence). CDR3 region: CASSPTAGDEKLFF. The CDR3 nucleotides read TGTGCCAGCAGCCCGACCGCCGGCGATGAAAAACTGTTTTTT.

This CDR3 is CASSPVGATEAFF. The CDR3, as DNA: TGTGCCAGCTCACCGGTGGGGGCGACTGAAGCTTTCTTT. The V gene is TRBV18, the J gene TRBJ1-1, with D possibly being TRBD1 (6 bases). CDR1 and CDR2 (germline): KGHSH, LQKENI. The CDR3 runs 13 residues. The V end lost 3 bases, the J end lost 5 bases, and 10 bases lay between the germline ends.